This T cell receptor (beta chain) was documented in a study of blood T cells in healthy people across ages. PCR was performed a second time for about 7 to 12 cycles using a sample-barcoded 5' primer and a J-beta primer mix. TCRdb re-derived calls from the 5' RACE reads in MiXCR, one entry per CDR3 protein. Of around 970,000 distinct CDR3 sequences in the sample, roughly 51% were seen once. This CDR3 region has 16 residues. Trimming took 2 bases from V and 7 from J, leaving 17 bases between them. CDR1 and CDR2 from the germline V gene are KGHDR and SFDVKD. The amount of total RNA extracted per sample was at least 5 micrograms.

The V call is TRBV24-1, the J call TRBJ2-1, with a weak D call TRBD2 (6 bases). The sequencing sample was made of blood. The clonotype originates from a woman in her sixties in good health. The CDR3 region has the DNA TGTGCCACCAGTGATTCCCTGGGGGGACTGAGGAATGAGCAGTTCTTC. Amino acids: CATSDSLGGLRNEQFF.